Listed below are T cell receptor beta chains from one sample, sequenced in a study of cytomegalovirus exposure and HLA in healthy donors. Some clones are missing from TCRdb's copy, which holds only in-frame ones; the method was immunoSEQ multiplex PCR. The sample lists some 250,000 clones, almost 90% occurring once. What was sequenced was PBMCs. These receptors came from a woman aged 18-35 years in good health and CMV-seronegative. Both conserved end residues are part of each CDR3. The order of the fields is J gene, V gene, CDR3 protein.

j_call: TRBJ2-2; v_call: TRBV6-5; cdr3_aa: CASRRGPNTGELFF
j_call: TRBJ1-2; v_call: TRBV9; cdr3_aa: CASSGYSNTYGYTF
j_call: TRBJ2-7; v_call: TRBV6-5; cdr3_aa: CASSPAGTGVGEQYF
j_call: TRBJ1-6; v_call: TRBV7-2; cdr3_aa: CASNLLGQGHSPLHF
j_call: TRBJ2-3; v_call: TRBV28; cdr3_aa: CASSLPLAGVYTQYF
j_call: TRBJ1-5; v_call: TRBV2; cdr3_aa: CASRSDSNQPQHF
j_call: TRBJ2-2; v_call: TRBV6-5; cdr3_aa: CASSYSFMNTGELFF
j_call: TRBJ2-7; v_call: TRBV7-2; cdr3_aa: CASSLEVLDTSYEQYF
j_call: TRBJ2-3; v_call: TRBV13; cdr3_aa: CASSEAGQGDTDTQYF
j_call: TRBJ1-6; v_call: TRBV28; cdr3_aa: CASSPGHNSSPLHF
j_call: TRBJ2-3; v_call: TRBV10-2; cdr3_aa: CASSESTDPFTDTQYF
j_call: TRBJ2-7; v_call: TRBV4-3; cdr3_aa: CASSQEVRSPYEQYF
j_call: TRBJ1-1; v_call: TRBV9; cdr3_aa: CASSPQGDTEAFF
j_call: TRBJ1-6; v_call: TRBV6-5; cdr3_aa: CASSGQGNSPLHF
j_call: TRBJ1-2; v_call: TRBV27; cdr3_aa: CASSLESGQGAYGYTF
j_call: TRBJ1-6; v_call: TRBV2; cdr3_aa: CASSQQGSYNSPLHF
j_call: TRBJ2-1; v_call: TRBV28; cdr3_aa: CASSLYGGRRNEQFF
j_call: TRBJ2-2; v_call: TRBV30; cdr3_aa: CAWSVAPNTGELFF
j_call: TRBJ2-2; v_call: TRBV6-1; cdr3_aa: CASSDRGNTGELFF
j_call: TRBJ2-3; v_call: TRBV5-1; cdr3_aa: CASSWGLAGGVTDTQYF
j_call: TRBJ1-1; v_call: TRBV5-6; cdr3_aa: CASTNRGGNTEAFF
j_call: TRBJ1-5; v_call: TRBV18; cdr3_aa: CASSPGLASDQPQHF
j_call: TRBJ2-1; v_call: TRBV11-3; cdr3_aa: CASSLGTRTNYNEQFF
j_call: TRBJ2-5; v_call: TRBV9; cdr3_aa: CASSARVGQETQYF
j_call: TRBJ2-6; v_call: TRBV5-1; cdr3_aa: CASSLRELSGANVLTF
j_call: TRBJ1-1; v_call: TRBV10-3; cdr3_aa: CAISDSGTGGLDTEAFF
j_call: TRBJ2-7; v_call: TRBV9; cdr3_aa: CASSVATGDSYEQYF
j_call: TRBJ2-7; v_call: TRBV5-6; cdr3_aa: CASSPKGHLYEQYF
j_call: TRBJ1-1; v_call: TRBV7-3; cdr3_aa: CASSLWGGGTEAFF
j_call: TRBJ2-7; v_call: TRBV7-9; cdr3_aa: CASRGEYEQYF
j_call: TRBJ1-5; v_call: TRBV30; cdr3_aa: CAWSQREQPQDQPQHF
j_call: TRBJ2-2; v_call: TRBV5-6; cdr3_aa: CASSLAPLVRTGELFF
j_call: TRBJ2-3; v_call: TRBV6-5; cdr3_aa: CVTRRVGGSIDTQYF
j_call: TRBJ1-4; v_call: TRBV19; cdr3_aa: CASNRGHNEKLFF
j_call: TRBJ1-4; v_call: TRBV5-1; cdr3_aa: CASSLVTANEKLFF
j_call: TRBJ1-1; v_call: TRBV29-1; cdr3_aa: CSVAGVTEAFF
j_call: TRBJ2-2; v_call: TRBV5-1; cdr3_aa: CASSLEWLTGELFF
j_call: TRBJ1-1; v_call: TRBV19; cdr3_aa: CASQLGGVNTEAFF
j_call: TRBJ1-1; v_call: TRBV7-9; cdr3_aa: CATLGQGTTEAFF
j_call: TRBJ2-5; v_call: TRBV10-3; cdr3_aa: CAIRGGYQETQYF
j_call: TRBJ2-7; v_call: TRBV15; cdr3_aa: CATSRSSGDYEQYF
j_call: TRBJ1-1; v_call: TRBV5-6; cdr3_aa: CASVIRGDVTEAFF
j_call: TRBJ1-5; v_call: TRBV18; cdr3_aa: CASSQERSNQPQHF
j_call: TRBJ1-1; v_call: TRBV5-6; cdr3_aa: CASSFGGGTEAFF
j_call: TRBJ1-5; v_call: TRBV4-1; cdr3_aa: CASSQKTAQPQHF
j_call: TRBJ2-3; v_call: TRBV5-8; cdr3_aa: CASSQAPIVDTQYF
j_call: TRBJ2-1; v_call: TRBV11-3; cdr3_aa: CASSLGFRDSSSYNEQFF
j_call: TRBJ1-1; v_call: TRBV2; cdr3_aa: CASSTPRTGENTEAFF
j_call: TRBJ2-5; v_call: TRBV5-4; cdr3_aa: CASSFSGSQETQYF
j_call: TRBJ2-2; v_call: TRBV9; cdr3_aa: CASSVRTGSAGELFF
j_call: TRBJ2-7; v_call: TRBV18; cdr3_aa: CASSPPQGGTYEQYF
j_call: TRBJ1-4; v_call: TRBV5-1; cdr3_aa: CASSLDREVNEKLFF
j_call: TRBJ1-1; v_call: TRBV6-5; cdr3_aa: CASSYPGQGGSEAFF
j_call: TRBJ1-4; v_call: TRBV5-6; cdr3_aa: CASSLEKQGLNEKLFF
j_call: TRBJ1-1; v_call: TRBV28; cdr3_aa: CASSLARVGAFF
j_call: TRBJ2-1; v_call: TRBV7-8; cdr3_aa: CASSSGFAGETYNEQFF
j_call: TRBJ2-7; v_call: TRBV19; cdr3_aa: CASSSVGTYPYF
j_call: TRBJ2-6; v_call: TRBV5-1; cdr3_aa: CASSLDRAGANVLTF
j_call: TRBJ1-6; v_call: TRBV18; cdr3_aa: CASSPRRETGTGMSPLHF
j_call: TRBJ2-5; v_call: TRBV7-2; cdr3_aa: CASSLSRQETQYF